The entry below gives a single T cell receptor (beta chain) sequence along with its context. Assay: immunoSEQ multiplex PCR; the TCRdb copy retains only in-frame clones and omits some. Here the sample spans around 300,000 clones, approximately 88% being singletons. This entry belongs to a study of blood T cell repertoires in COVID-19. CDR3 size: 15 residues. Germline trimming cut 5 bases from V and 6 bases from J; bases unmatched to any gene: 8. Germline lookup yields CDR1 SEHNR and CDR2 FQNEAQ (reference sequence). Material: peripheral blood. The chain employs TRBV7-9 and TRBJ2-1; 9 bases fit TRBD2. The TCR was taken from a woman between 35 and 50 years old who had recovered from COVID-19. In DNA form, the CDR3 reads TGTGCCAGCAGCCAGGTGGGAGCGGGAGGCAATGAGCAGTTCTTC. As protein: CASSQVGAGGNEQFF. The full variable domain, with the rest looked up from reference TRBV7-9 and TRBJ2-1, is DTGVSQNPRHKITKRGQNVTFRCDPISEHNRLYWYRQTLGQGPEFLTYFQNEAQLEKSRLLSDRFSAERPKGSFSTLEIQRTEQGDSAMYLCASSQVGAGGNEQFFGPGTRLTVL.